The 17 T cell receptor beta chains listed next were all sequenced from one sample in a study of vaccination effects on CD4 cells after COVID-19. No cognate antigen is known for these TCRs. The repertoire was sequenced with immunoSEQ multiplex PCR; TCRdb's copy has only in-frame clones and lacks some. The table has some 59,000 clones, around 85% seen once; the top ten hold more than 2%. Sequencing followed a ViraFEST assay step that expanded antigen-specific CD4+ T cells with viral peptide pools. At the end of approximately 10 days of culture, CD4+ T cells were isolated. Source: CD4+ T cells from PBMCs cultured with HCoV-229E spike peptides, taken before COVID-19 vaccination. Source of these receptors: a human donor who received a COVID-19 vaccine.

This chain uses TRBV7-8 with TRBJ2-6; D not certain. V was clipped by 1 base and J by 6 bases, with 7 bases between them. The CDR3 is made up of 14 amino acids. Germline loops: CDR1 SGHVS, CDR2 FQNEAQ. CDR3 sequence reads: CASSLVGMANVLTF. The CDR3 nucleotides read TGTGCCAGCAGCTTAGTGGGCATGGCCAACGTCCTGACTTTC.

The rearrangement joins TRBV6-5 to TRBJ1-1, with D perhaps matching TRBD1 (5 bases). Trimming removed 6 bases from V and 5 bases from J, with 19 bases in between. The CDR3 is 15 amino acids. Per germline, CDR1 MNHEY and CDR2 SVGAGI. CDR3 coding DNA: TGTGCCAGCAGCACCGGGACTAATGAGGGGACTGAAGCTTTCTTT. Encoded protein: CASSTGTNEGTEAFF.

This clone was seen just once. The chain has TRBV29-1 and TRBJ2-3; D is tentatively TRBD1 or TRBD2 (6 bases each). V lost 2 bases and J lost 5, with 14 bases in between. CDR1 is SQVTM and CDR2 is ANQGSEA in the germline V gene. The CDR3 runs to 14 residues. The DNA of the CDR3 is TGCAGCGTTGAAAGGGGGGCCGGGGGAGATACGCAGTATTTT. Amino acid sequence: CSVERGAGGDTQYF.

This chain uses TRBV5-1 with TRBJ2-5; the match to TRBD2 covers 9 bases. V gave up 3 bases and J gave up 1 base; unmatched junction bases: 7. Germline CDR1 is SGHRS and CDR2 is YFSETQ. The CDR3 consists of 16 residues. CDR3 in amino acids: CASSSFSGGVQETQYF. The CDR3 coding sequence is TGCGCCAGCAGCTCCTTTAGCGGGGGCGTCCAAGAGACCCAGTACTTC.

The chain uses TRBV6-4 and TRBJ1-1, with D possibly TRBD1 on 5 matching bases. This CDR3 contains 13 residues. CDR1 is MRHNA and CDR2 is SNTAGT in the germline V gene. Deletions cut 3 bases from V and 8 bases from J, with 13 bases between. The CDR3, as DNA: TGTGCCAGCAGTGAACGAGCTTCAGGGGAAGCTTTCTTT. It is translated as CASSERASGEAFF.

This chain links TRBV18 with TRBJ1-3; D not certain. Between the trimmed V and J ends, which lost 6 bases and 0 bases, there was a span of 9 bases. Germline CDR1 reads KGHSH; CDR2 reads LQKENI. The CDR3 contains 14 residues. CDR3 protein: CASSPADSGNTIYF. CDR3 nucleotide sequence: TGTGCCAGCTCCCCAGCGGACTCTGGAAACACCATATATTTT.

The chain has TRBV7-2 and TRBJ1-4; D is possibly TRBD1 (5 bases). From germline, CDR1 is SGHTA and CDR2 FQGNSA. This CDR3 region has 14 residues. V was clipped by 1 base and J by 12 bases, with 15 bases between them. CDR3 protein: CASSLVSVDSQLFF. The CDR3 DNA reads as TGTGCCAGCAGCTTAGTTTCGGTCGACAGTCAACTGTTTTTT.

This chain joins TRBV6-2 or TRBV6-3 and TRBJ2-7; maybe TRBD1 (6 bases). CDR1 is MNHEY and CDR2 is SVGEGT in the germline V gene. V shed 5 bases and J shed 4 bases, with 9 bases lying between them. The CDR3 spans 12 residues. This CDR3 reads CASSLQGYEQYV. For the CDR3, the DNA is TGTGCCAGCAGTCTACAGGGTTACGAGCAGTACGTC.

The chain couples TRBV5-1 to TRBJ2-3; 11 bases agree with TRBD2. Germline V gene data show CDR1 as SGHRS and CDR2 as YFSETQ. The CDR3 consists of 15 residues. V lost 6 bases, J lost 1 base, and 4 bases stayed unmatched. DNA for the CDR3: TGCGCCAGCACCGAACTAGCGGGGGGCACAGATACGCAGTATTTT. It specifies CASTELAGGTDTQYF.

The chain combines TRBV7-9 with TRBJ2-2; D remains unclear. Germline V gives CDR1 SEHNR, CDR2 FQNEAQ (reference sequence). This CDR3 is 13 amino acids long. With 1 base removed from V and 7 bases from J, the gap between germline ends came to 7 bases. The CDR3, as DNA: TGTGCCAGCAGCTTAGTCGGGTACGGGGAGCTGTTTTTT. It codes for CASSLVGYGELFF.

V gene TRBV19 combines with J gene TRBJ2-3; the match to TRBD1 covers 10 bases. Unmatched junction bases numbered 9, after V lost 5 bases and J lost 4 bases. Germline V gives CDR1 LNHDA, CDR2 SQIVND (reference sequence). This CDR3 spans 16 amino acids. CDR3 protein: CASSGPRQGAADTQYF. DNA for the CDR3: TGTGCCAGTAGTGGCCCTAGACAGGGGGCGGCAGATACGCAGTATTTT.

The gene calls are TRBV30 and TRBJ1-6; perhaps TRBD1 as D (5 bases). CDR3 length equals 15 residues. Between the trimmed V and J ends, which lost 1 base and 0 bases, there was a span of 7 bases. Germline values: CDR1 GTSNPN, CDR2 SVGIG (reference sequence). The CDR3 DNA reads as TGTGCCTGGAGTGACAGGCACTCCTATAATTCACCCCTCCACTTT. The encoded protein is CAWSDRHSYNSPLHF.

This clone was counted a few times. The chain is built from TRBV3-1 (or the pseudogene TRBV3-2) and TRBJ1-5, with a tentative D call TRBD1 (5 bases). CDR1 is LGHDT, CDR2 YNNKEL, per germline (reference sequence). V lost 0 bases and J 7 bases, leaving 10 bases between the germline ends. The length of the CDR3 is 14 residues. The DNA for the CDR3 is TGTGCCAGCAGCCAAGATCACCAGGGCCAGCCCCAGCATTTT. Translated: CASSQDHQGQPQHF.

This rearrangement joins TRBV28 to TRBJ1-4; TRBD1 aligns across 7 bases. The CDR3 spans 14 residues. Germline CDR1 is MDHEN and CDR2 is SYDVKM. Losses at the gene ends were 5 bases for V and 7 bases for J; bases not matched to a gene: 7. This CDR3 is CASSPRQGREKLFF. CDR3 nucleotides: TGTGCCAGCAGTCCCCGACAGGGTCGTGAAAAACTGTTTTTT.

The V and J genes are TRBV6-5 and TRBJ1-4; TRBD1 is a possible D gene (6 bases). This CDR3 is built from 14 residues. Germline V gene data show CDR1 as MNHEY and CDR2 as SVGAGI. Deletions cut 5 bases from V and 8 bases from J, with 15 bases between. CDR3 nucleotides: TGTGCCAGCAGTCCCTCACAGGGTCGGGAAAAACTGTTTTTT. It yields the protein CASSPSQGREKLFF.

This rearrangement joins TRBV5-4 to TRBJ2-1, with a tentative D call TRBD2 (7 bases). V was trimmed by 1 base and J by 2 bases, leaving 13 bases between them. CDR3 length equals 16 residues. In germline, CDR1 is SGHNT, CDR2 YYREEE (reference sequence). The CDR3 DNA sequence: TGTGCCAGCAGCTTGAATAGGGGGGGGGCCTACAATGAGCAGTTCTTC. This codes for CASSLNRGGAYNEQFF. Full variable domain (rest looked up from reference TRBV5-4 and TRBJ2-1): ETGVTQSPTHLIKTRGQQVTLRCSSQSGHNTVSWYQQALGQGPQFIFQYYREEENGRGNFPPRFSGLQFPNYSSELNVNALELDDSALYLCASSLNRGGAYNEQFFGPGTRLTVL.

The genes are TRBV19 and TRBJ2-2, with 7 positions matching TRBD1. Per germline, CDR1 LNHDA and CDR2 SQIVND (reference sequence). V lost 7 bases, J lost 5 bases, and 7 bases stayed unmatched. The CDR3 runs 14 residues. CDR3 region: CASKTGWVTGELFF. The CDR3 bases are TGTGCCAGTAAGACAGGGTGGGTTACCGGGGAGCTGTTTTTT.